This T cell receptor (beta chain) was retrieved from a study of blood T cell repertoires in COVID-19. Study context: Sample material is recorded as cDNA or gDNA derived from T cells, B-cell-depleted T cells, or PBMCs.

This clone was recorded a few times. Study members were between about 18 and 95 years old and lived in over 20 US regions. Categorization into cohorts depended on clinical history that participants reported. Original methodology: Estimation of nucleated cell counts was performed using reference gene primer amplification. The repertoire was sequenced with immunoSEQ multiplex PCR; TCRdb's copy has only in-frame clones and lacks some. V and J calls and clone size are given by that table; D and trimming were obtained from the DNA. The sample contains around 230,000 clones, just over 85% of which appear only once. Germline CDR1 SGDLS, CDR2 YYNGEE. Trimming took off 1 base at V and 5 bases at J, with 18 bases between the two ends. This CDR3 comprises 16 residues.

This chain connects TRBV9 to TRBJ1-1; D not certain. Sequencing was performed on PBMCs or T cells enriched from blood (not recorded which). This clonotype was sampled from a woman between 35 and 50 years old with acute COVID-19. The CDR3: CASSVYGGRGSTEAFF. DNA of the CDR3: TGTGCCAGCAGCGTATACGGAGGGCGAGGAAGTACTGAAGCTTTCTTT.